The 28 T cell receptor beta chains listed next were all sequenced from one sample in a study of T cell repertoires in cytomegalovirus infection. TCRdb independently ran MiXCR on the reads; one entry per CDR3 protein. This table holds approximately 910,000 distinct CDR3 sequences, approximately 30% found once. These receptors' antigens are unknown. The sequencing used cultured CD8+ T cells from PBMCs, collected from culture after CMV antigen stimulation. These TCRs come from a human donor in good health (CMV status not recorded). Some clones in this sample may be carry-over from other donors' samples.

The rearrangement joins TRBV7-6 to TRBJ2-1, with 10 bases lining up with TRBD2. Trimming cost V 1 base and J 0 bases; bases outside gene matches: 3. CDR3 size: 17 residues. In germline, CDR1 is SGHVS, CDR2 FNYEAQ. The CDR3 DNA follows: TGTGCCAGCAGCTTAGAACTAGCGGGGACCTCCTACAATGAGCAGTTCTTC. Translated, it gives CASSLELAGTSYNEQFF.

The chain employs TRBV7-6 and TRBJ2-7; the D gene is possibly TRBD2 (6 bases). The CDR3 totals 13 residues. Germline assignment: CDR1 SGHVS and CDR2 FNYEAQ. The ends were cut back, 3 bases at V and 6 bases at J, with 12 bases in the middle. CDR3 in DNA: TGTGCCAGCAGCTTCGGGGGTTGGGGCGAGCAGTACTTC. Translating gives CASSFGGWGEQYF.

This clonotype showed up just a few times. This chain links TRBV4-1 with TRBJ2-5, with D perhaps matching TRBD2 (5 bases). This CDR3 is built from 17 residues. The germline CDR1 and CDR2 sequences are MGHRA and YSYEKL. Trimming left V 0 bases short and J 3 bases short, with 17 bases between. The CDR3 spells CASSQEEAAAPEETQYF. The CDR3 DNA reads TGCGCCAGCAGCCAAGAGGAAGCGGCAGCGCCTGAAGAGACCCAGTACTTC.

This clonotype has just a few counts. The rearrangement joins TRBV6-1 to TRBJ2-7; D possibly corresponds to TRBD1 (5 bases). The germline V gene has CDR1 MNHNS and CDR2 SASEGT. Trimming removed 3 bases from V and 1 base from J, with 13 bases in between. This CDR3 has 15 residues. CDR3 region: CASSDGPAGSYEQYV. The CDR3 coding sequence is TGTGCCAGCAGTGACGGACCGGCAGGGTCCTACGAGCAGTACGTC.

V gene TRBV19 combines with J gene TRBJ1-5; no reliable D call. Germline V gene data show CDR1 as LNHDA and CDR2 as SQIVND (reference sequence). V gave up 0 bases and J gave up 3 bases, with 9 bases separating them. This CDR3 has 15 residues. The CDR3 loop is CASSIEAGNNQPQHF. The DNA of the CDR3 is TGTGCCAGTAGTATAGAGGCAGGCAACAATCAGCCCCAGCATTTT.

The chain recombines TRBV9 with TRBJ2-1; no clear D. Germline-derived CDR1 and CDR2 are SGDLS and YYNGEE. The CDR3 is made up of 12 amino acids. The germline V and J ends were trimmed by 5 bases and 9 bases, with 12 bases remaining between them. DNA of the CDR3: TGTGCCAGCAGGGACGGACGTGGTGAGCAGTTCTTC. Residues: CASRDGRGEQFF.

J is TRBJ2-4 and V is TRBV23-1; 7 bases are a match to TRBD1. TRBV23-1 is an ORF, with its function uncertain. This CDR3 is 16 amino acids long. The trim removed 8 bases at V and 3 bases at J, leaving 13 bases unmatched. The CDR3 DNA follows: TGCGCCAGCGGGGGACAGCCTCACTGCCTCAAAAACATTCAGTACTTC. It specifies CASGGQPHCLKNIQYF.

This clonotype occurred a few times. The chain joins TRBV4-1 to TRBJ2-4; the D gene is possibly TRBD2 (5 bases). V lost 2 bases to trimming and J lost 8 bases, with 7 bases between them. CDR1 MGHRA and CDR2 YSYEKL come from the germline V gene. This CDR3 comprises 12 residues. For the CDR3, the DNA is TGCGCCAGCAGCCAACCCGGGGACATTCAGTACTTC. Its protein product is CASSQPGDIQYF.

This chain uses TRBV6-5 with TRBJ1-5, with a possible D match to TRBD1 (6 bases). CDR1 is MNHEY, CDR2 SVGAGI, per germline. This CDR3 comprises 18 residues. The germline V and J ends were trimmed by 3 bases and 2 bases, with 20 bases remaining between them. The CDR3 loop is CASSYGPAGVLGNQPQHF. For the CDR3, the DNA is TGTGCCAGCAGTTATGGGCCAGCAGGGGTCTTGGGCAATCAGCCCCAGCATTTT.

The chain couples TRBV14 to TRBJ1-2; possibly TRBD1 for D (6 bases). Trimming removed 0 bases from V and 10 bases from J, with 9 bases in between. CDR1 SGHDN and CDR2 FVKESK come from the germline V gene. This CDR3 is built from 12 residues. The CDR3 DNA reads TGTGCCAGCAGCCAAGACAGGGGTGACTACACCTTC. This sequence encodes CASSQDRGDYTF.

CDR3: CVVSRNSYEQYV. The CDR3 nucleotides are TGTGTGGTCAGCAGGAATTCCTACGAGCAGTACGTC. The chain combines TRBV7-9 with TRBJ2-7; D not resolved. CDR3 length: 12 amino acids. The V gene's germline CDR1 is SEHNR and CDR2 FQNEAQ (reference sequence).

This clonotype was observed a handful of times. The chain links TRBV7-8 to TRBJ1-2, with TRBD1 as a possible D gene (5 bases). Trimming left V 0 bases short and J 7 bases short, with 18 bases between. Germline V CDR1 and CDR2: SGHVS, FQNEAQ. CDR3 length: 16 residues. CDR3 sequence: CASSLARQGGTGGYTF. For the CDR3, the DNA is TGTGCCAGCAGCTTAGCGCGGCAGGGTGGCACGGGTGGCTACACCTTC.

This clonotype was seen at least ten times. The V gene is TRBV28, the J gene TRBJ1-2; the D is unclear. V lost 5 bases, J lost 7 bases, and 20 bases lay in between. Germline-derived CDR1 and CDR2 are MDHEN and SYDVKM. The length of the CDR3 is 15 residues. Here the CDR3 DNA reads TGTGCCAGCAGTCCCATCTATGCGGAGAACGTTGGCTACACCTTC. This translates into CASSPIYAENVGYTF.

The chain joins TRBV20-1 to TRBJ2-4; D not certain. Per the germline V gene, CDR1 is DFQATT and CDR2 is SNEGSKA (reference sequence). The CDR3 covers 14 residues. V lost 6 bases to trimming and J lost 0 bases, with 12 bases between them. Here the CDR3 reads CSANDRVAKNIQYF. CDR3 bases: TGCAGTGCAAACGACCGGGTAGCCAAAAACATTCAGTACTTC.

The rearrangement joins TRBV29-1 to TRBJ2-1; D unclear. Trimming stripped 4 bases from V and 10 bases from J, with 11 bases between. The CDR3 consists of 11 residues. Germline V CDR1 and CDR2: SQVTM, ANQGSEA. The CDR3 is CSVVGPKEQFF. The CDR3 bases are TGCAGCGTTGTTGGTCCAAAGGAGCAGTTCTTC.

The rearrangement joins TRBV29-1 to TRBJ2-2, with TRBD1 matching 7 bases. J gave up 3 bases and V 7 bases, and 5 bases lay outside the gene matches. The CDR3 is 13 residues long. Germline V gene sequence: CDR1 SQVTM, CDR2 ANQGSEA. The CDR3 region has the DNA TGCAGCGCGACAGGGAAGGACACCGGGGAGCTGTTTTTT. Protein: CSATGKDTGELFF.

This clonotype was found a few times. The chain combines TRBV20-1 with TRBJ2-1, with D unresolved. Germline CDR1 DFQATT, CDR2 SNEGSKA (reference sequence). The CDR3 length is 10 residues. V lost 3 bases and J lost 9, with 6 bases in between. CDR3 bases: TGCAGTGCTAGTGAAGCTGAGCAGTTCTTC. Translation: CSASEAEQFF.

In this sample, this clonotype turned up many times. The chain couples TRBV7-9 to TRBJ2-2; possible D gene TRBD2, 6 bases. The CDR3 length is 12 residues. Looked up from germline, CDR1 is SEHNR and CDR2 is FQNEAQ (reference sequence). The germline V and J ends were trimmed by 10 bases and 3 bases, with 9 bases remaining between them. The chain's CDR3 is CATRRDTGELFF. CDR3 DNA sequence: TGTGCCACTCGGAGGGACACCGGGGAGCTGTTTTTT.

The genes are TRBV4-3 and TRBJ2-7, with D unresolved. Germline values: CDR1 LGHNA, CDR2 YSLEER. Trimming removed 4 bases from V and 4 bases from J, with 11 bases in between. The CDR3 runs to 13 residues. The CDR3 nucleotides read TGCGCCAGCAGCCTTCATATCCAATACGAGCAGTACGTC. Translation: CASSLHIQYEQYV.

The chain employs TRBV19 and TRBJ1-1; D possibly corresponds to TRBD1 (5 bases). The CDR3 totals 14 residues. CDR1 is LNHDA and CDR2 is SQIVND in the germline V gene (reference sequence). With 7 bases removed from V and 5 bases from J, the gap between germline ends came to 17 bases. CDR3 DNA sequence: TGTGCCAGTACTATGGACAACCTGGGGACTGAAGCTTTCTTT. Its translation is CASTMDNLGTEAFF.

In this sample, this clonotype turned up a few times. The rearrangement links TRBV6-1 to TRBJ1-5; 7 bases map to TRBD1. This CDR3 region has 15 residues. Germline V gene lookup returns CDR1 MNHNS and CDR2 SASEGT. The trim removed 6 bases at V and 1 base at J, leaving 6 bases unmatched. This chain's CDR3 is CASRRGQASNQPQHF. CDR3 sequence (DNA): TGTGCCAGCAGAAGAGGACAGGCCAGCAATCAGCCCCAGCATTTT.

V gene TRBV20-1 combines with J gene TRBJ1-1; tentative D call: TRBD1 (6 bases). The germline gives CDR1 DFQATT, CDR2 SNEGSKA (reference sequence). The CDR3 loop spans 17 amino acids. V lost 5 bases and J lost 4, with 26 bases in between. The CDR3 region has the DNA TGCAGTGCTGAAAACCTGGGACATCTAACTCGAGGCACTGAAGCTTTCTTT. This encodes CSAENLGHLTRGTEAFF.

For this clonotype: This may stem from a read error, because a much larger clone lies one nucleotide away. CDR3 residues: CASSPQGVDVYGYTF. CDR3 in DNA: TGTGCCAGCAGTCCACAGGGAGTTGACGTCTATGGCTACACCTTC. The V and J genes are TRBV7-8 and TRBJ1-2; D might be TRBD1 (6 bases). V lost 6 bases and J lost 4, with 18 bases in between. Per germline, CDR1 SGHVS and CDR2 FQNEAQ. CDR3 length equals 15 residues.

On this clonotype: Relative to the germline gene, one junction end is altered; a read error may explain this. V usage is TRBV7-7 and J usage is TRBJ2-5; 8 bases fit TRBD1. Germline assignment: CDR1 SSHAT and CDR2 FNYEAQ (reference sequence). The CDR3 is 15 residues long. The CDR3 loop is CASSLAAGQGETQYF. CDR3 sequence (DNA): TGTGCTAGCAGCTTAGCCGCAGGACAGGGTGAGACCCAGTACTTC.

The chain has TRBV7-9 and TRBJ1-3, with 7 bases that match TRBD1. V dropped 2 bases and J dropped 4; count of bases not matched to a gene: 5. The CDR3 spans 15 residues. Per germline, CDR1 SEHNR and CDR2 FQNEAQ (reference sequence). This chain's CDR3 is CASSLPDREGNTIYF. CDR3 DNA: TGTGCCAGCAGCTTACCCGACAGGGAGGGAAACACCATATATTTT.

V gene TRBV2 combines with J gene TRBJ2-6; D might be TRBD1 (5 bases). Germline V lookup: CDR1 SNHLY, CDR2 FYNNEI. The CDR3 is 17 amino acids. Trimming cost V 10 bases and J 2 bases, with 21 bases left between them. The CDR3 region has the DNA TGTGCCAACCAAGAATTGGAAGGGGTGGCTGGGGCCAACGTCCTGACTTTC. Its protein is CANQELEGVAGANVLTF.

There are a few counts of this clonotype. This chain joins TRBV4-1 and TRBJ1-1; 8 nucleotides agree with TRBD1. CDR3 length: 16 residues. With V trimmed by 4 bases and J by 6 bases, 13 bases remained unmatched. The germline gives CDR1 MGHRA, CDR2 YSYEKL. In nucleotides, the CDR3 is TGCGCCAGCAGCCTACGGACAGGGAGAGAAGGCGCTGAAGCTTTCTTT. Its protein is CASSLRTGREGAEAFF.

This clonotype was seen more than once but under ten times. The chain is built from TRBV7-2 and TRBJ1-6; 8 bases map to TRBD1. Germline V gene sequence: CDR1 SGHTA, CDR2 FQGNSA. The trim removed 3 bases at V and 7 bases at J, leaving 8 bases unmatched. The CDR3 is 16 residues long. This CDR3 reads CASSFALTGANSPLHF. The CDR3 region has the DNA TGTGCCAGCAGCTTCGCTTTGACAGGGGCCAATTCACCCCTCCACTTT.